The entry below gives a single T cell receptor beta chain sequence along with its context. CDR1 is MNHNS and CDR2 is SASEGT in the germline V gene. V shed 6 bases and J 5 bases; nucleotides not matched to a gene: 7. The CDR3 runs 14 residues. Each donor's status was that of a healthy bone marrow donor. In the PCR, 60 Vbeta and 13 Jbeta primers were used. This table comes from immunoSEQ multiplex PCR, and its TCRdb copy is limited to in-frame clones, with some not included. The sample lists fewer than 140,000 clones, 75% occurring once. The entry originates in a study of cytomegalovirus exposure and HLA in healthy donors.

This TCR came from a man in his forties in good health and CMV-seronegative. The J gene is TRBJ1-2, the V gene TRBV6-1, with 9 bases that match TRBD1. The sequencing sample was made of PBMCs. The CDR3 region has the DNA TGTGCCAGCAGGGTAACGGGACAGGGTTATGGCTACACCTTC. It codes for CASRVTGQGYGYTF.